These T cell receptor beta chains were read from a single sample in a study of T cells after yellow fever vaccination. Via MiXCR, TCRdb re-called the 5' RACE reads, giving one row per CDR3 protein. Of around 550,000 distinct CDR3 sequences in the sample, roughly a fifth are singletons; the top ten hold roughly an eighth. The source was PBMCs, collected 15 days after the yellow fever booster vaccination. The origin of the receptors is a man aged 25-45 years who received the YFV17D yellow fever vaccine. CDR3s include the opening cysteine and the closing phenylalanine or tryptophan. D genes are given only for firm matches. Clone size appears in some rows only: once, few, many, or a class for an expanded clone.

V	D	J	size	DNA	CDR3
TRBV10-3	-	TRBJ2-3	few	TGTGCCACCCGCGGGCCCACAGATACGCAGTATTTT	CATRGPTDTQYF
TRBV12-3/TRBV12-4	-	TRBJ2-3	-	TGTGCCAGCAACCCATTCGACAGGCCCCTCCATACGCAGTATTTT	CASNPFDRPLHTQYF
TRBV20-1	-	TRBJ2-7	few	TGCAGTGCCCCTAGGCGGGTCGCCTACGAGCAGTACTTC	CSAPRRVAYEQYF
TRBV5-6	TRBD2	TRBJ2-5	-	TGTGCCAGCAGCTTGGTGACTAGCGGGAGGGCCAGGATAGAGACCCAGTACTTC	CASSLVTSGRARIETQYF
TRBV7-9	TRBD2	TRBJ2-7	-	TGTGCCAGCAGACCAATCGAGACTAGCGGAACCTACGAGCAGTACTTC	CASRPIETSGTYEQYF
TRBV5-6	TRBD1	TRBJ1-1	-	TGTGCCAGCAGCTTCTTTGACAGGGAGCCATTCACTGAAGCTTTCTTT	CASSFFDREPFTEAFF
TRBV5-4	TRBD1	TRBJ2-5	-	TGTGCCAGTACCCGGGACAGGGTCCAAGAGACCCAGTACTTC	CASTRDRVQETQYF
TRBV20-1	-	TRBJ2-7	-	TGCAGTGCCCCAGGCGGGCAGGGGTATATCGGTGAGCAGTACTTC	CSAPGGQGYIGEQYF
TRBV12-3/TRBV12-4	-	TRBJ1-5	few	TGTGCCAGCAGTCTAACAGGGAACAATCAGCCCCAGCATTTT	CASSLTGNNQPQHF
TRBV4-2	-	TRBJ2-1	few	TGTGCCAGCAGCCAAGTCCATCTAGTCGGCGATGAGCAGTTCTTC	CASSQVHLVGDEQFF
TRBV11-2	-	TRBJ2-1	-	TGTGCCAGCAGCCTAGACCGAGAAGAGCAGTTCTTC	CASSLDREEQFF
TRBV7-9	-	TRBJ1-4	few	TGTGCCAGCAGACGGGACCAAACAAATGAAAAACTGTTTTTT	CASRRDQTNEKLFF
TRBV7-9	-	TRBJ2-7	-	TGTGCCAGCAGCCCCCCGGGGCCCGGTGGGCAGTACTTC	CASSPPGPGGQYF
TRBV18	TRBD2	TRBJ2-3	few	TGTGCCAGCTCACTTCTGGGGAGCGGGAGAGCCCCCACAGATACGCAGTATTTT	CASSLLGSGRAPTDTQYF
TRBV19	-	TRBJ1-5	few	TGTGCCAGTAGGTCCAGGGTGCGTTGGAATCAGCCCCAGCATTTT	CASRSRVRWNQPQHF
TRBV6-2/TRBV6-3	TRBD1	TRBJ2-7	-	TGTGCCAGCAGCCCCGGGACAGTGCTGTGGGAGCAGTACTTC	CASSPGTVLWEQYF
TRBV5-1	-	TRBJ2-7	-	TGCGCCAGCAGCCCGTCATGGACGGCGAGCTCCTACGAGCAGTACTTC	CASSPSWTASSYEQYF
TRBV20-1	TRBD2	TRBJ2-1	-	TGCAGCGGCAAGACAGGAGCGGGAGACTACAATGAGCAGTTCTTC	CSGKTGAGDYNEQFF
TRBV28	-	TRBJ1-1	few	TGTGCCAGCCTGCGGGGACGAGGGGCTTTCTTT	CASLRGRGAFF
TRBV7-2	-	TRBJ2-1	-	TGTGCCAGCAGTTATCCGACGGGCAGTGATGAGCAGTTCTTC	CASSYPTGSDEQFF
TRBV10-3	-	TRBJ2-3	few	TGTGCCATCAATTTTGGGGGAGTAGAAGATACGCAGTATTTT	CAINFGGVEDTQYF
TRBV12-3/TRBV12-4	TRBD2	TRBJ2-1	-	TGTGCCAGCTCCGCTAGCGGGAGCAATGAGCAGTTCTTC	CASSASGSNEQFF
TRBV6-5	TRBD2	TRBJ2-3	-	TGTGCCAGCAGTTTGGGACTAGCGGAAACTAGCACAGATACGCAGTATTTT	CASSLGLAETSTDTQYF
TRBV7-8	-	TRBJ2-3	-	TGTGCCAGCAGCTTAGTAATGATCAGGGACAGCACAGATACGCAGTATTTT	CASSLVMIRDSTDTQYF
TRBV4-3	-	TRBJ1-2	-	TGCGCCAGCAGCCAAGATGTAGGTGCTAACTATGGCTACACCTTC	CASSQDVGANYGYTF
TRBV12-3/TRBV12-4	-	TRBJ1-2	few	TGTGCCAGCAGTTTAGCGGGGACACGAGGCTACACCTTC	CASSLAGTRGYTF
TRBV6-5	-	TRBJ1-2	many	TGTGCCAGCAGTTACTTAGCCGCAGGCAACTATGGCTACACCTTC	CASSYLAAGNYGYTF
TRBV11-3	-	TRBJ2-1	few	TGTGCCAGCAGTGGGGAGCAGATCGTCTTC	CASSGEQIVF
TRBV29-1	TRBD1	TRBJ2-2	few	TGCAGCGTTCAAGACAGGGCGAACACCGGGGAGCTGTTTTTT	CSVQDRANTGELFF
TRBV27	-	TRBJ2-5	-	TGTGCCAGCAGTTCGGCTGTGGAGACCCAGTACTTC	CASSSAVETQYF
TRBV4-3	TRBD2	TRBJ2-1	-	TGCGCCAGCAGCCAAGAGACTAGCGGGAGAGAGCAGTTCTTC	CASSQETSGREQFF
TRBV27	TRBD2	TRBJ2-5	few	TGTGCCAGCAGTTCAGGGCGAGGGGAGGGCCAGTACTTC	CASSSGRGEGQYF
TRBV20-1	-	TRBJ1-2	-	TGCAGTGCTAGAGAGTACTTCGAGCGTCGGGGCTACACCTTC	CSAREYFERRGYTF
TRBV10-1	-	TRBJ2-4	-	TGCGCCAGCAGTGATTCAGGCTATCAAGATATAGCCAAAAACATTCAGTACTTC	CASSDSGYQDIAKNIQYF
TRBV29-1	TRBD2	TRBJ2-1	many	TGCAGCGTTAATATAGCGGGAGCTGGTGAGCAGTTCTTC	CSVNIAGAGEQFF
TRBV12-3/TRBV12-4	-	TRBJ2-1	-	TGTGCCAGCAGCCTCCTTGAGCAGTTCTTC	CASSLLEQFF
TRBV19	-	TRBJ2-1	few	TGTGCCAGTAGTATAGATCTTGGGGGTGAGCAGTTCTTC	CASSIDLGGEQFF
TRBV12-3/TRBV12-4	-	TRBJ1-1	-	TGTGCCAGCACCCCAAGGGGGGGCGGCACTGAAGCTTTCTTT	CASTPRGGGTEAFF
TRBV29-1	-	TRBJ2-1	few	TGCAGCGTATATAGGGCTGACTTTTTAAATGAGCAGTTCTTC	CSVYRADFLNEQFF
TRBV4-3	TRBD1	TRBJ1-6	few	TGCGCCAGCAGTCAGGGGGCCGGGACAGGGAACATACCCCTCCACTTT	CASSQGAGTGNIPLHF
TRBV20-1	TRBD2	TRBJ2-1	-	TGCAGTGCTAAGGGGCGACGGACTAGCGGGAGGGCTTCCTACAATGAGCAGTTCTTC	CSAKGRRTSGRASYNEQFF
TRBV30	TRBD1	TRBJ2-1	few	TGTGCCTGGAGTGGGTATACAGGGGACAATGAGCAGTTCTTC	CAWSGYTGDNEQFF
TRBV5-1	TRBD1	TRBJ2-5	few	TGCGCCAGCAGCTTGGGGAGACAGGGGGGTATCCAGTACTTC	CASSLGRQGGIQYF
TRBV4-2	-	TRBJ2-1	-	TGTGCCAGCAGCCGGTACTACAATGAGCAGTTCTTC	CASSRYYNEQFF
TRBV5-8	-	TRBJ2-1	few	TGTGCCAGCAGCTTGGGTGCGGGTCAGGGGTTCGATGAGCAGTTCTTC	CASSLGAGQGFDEQFF
TRBV7-9	TRBD1	TRBJ2-7	-	TGTGCCAGCAGCTCGGAATCCTACAGGGGCTCCTACGAGCAGTACTTC	CASSSESYRGSYEQYF
TRBV20-1	TRBD2	TRBJ2-1	few	TGCAGTGCTACTCGTCCCGGGACTAGATCGGATGAGCAGTTCTTC	CSATRPGTRSDEQFF
TRBV24-1	TRBD2	TRBJ2-1	few	TGTGCCACCAGTGATTTGGGCCAGACTAGCGGGAGGGCTTACAATGAGCAGTTCTTC	CATSDLGQTSGRAYNEQFF
TRBV15	TRBD1	TRBJ2-7	-	TGTGCCACCAGTAGACAGGGGTCCTCCTACGAGCAGTACTTC	CATSRQGSSYEQYF